The 21 T cell receptor beta chains reported below all come from one sample, sequenced in a study of blood T cell repertoires in COVID-19. Libraries were prepared by immunoSEQ multiplex PCR; TCRdb keeps only in-frame clonotypes and omits some of them. The sample includes 99,000 or so clones, around 84% of them seen just once. The specimen sequenced was peripheral blood. The receptors here all came from a woman aged 60-75 years in a cohort sampled during active or convalescent COVID-19.

This chain uses TRBV6-5 with TRBJ2-2; 8 nucleotides align to TRBD2. With V trimmed by 8 bases and J by 1 base, 3 bases remained unmatched. Germline V gene sequence: CDR1 MNHEY, CDR2 SVGAGI. The CDR3 totals 14 residues. CDR3 in DNA: TGTGCCAGCCTTACTAGCGGGAACACCGGGGAGCTGTTTTTT. Amino acids: CASLTSGNTGELFF.

The chain employs TRBV5-1 and TRBJ2-5; 8 bases match TRBD1. Germline CDR1 and CDR2: SGHRS and YFSETQ. J gave up 4 bases and V 1 base, and 12 bases lay outside the gene matches. This CDR3 comprises 17 residues. In DNA form, the CDR3 reads TGCGCCAGCAGCTTGCCCCTAAATGCAGGGGGCGCAGAGACCCAGTACTTC. It encodes CASSLPLNAGGAETQYF. Full variable domain (rest looked up from reference TRBV5-1 and TRBJ2-5): KAGVTQTPRYLIKTRGQQVTLSCSPISGHRSVSWYQQTPGQGLQFLFEYFSETQRNKGNFPGRFSGRQFSNSRSEMNVSTLELGDSALYLCASSLPLNAGGAETQYFGPGTRLLVL.

The gene calls are TRBV30 and TRBJ1-5; no clear D gene. The CDR3 is made up of 14 amino acids. Per the germline V gene, CDR1 is GTSNPN and CDR2 is SVGIG (reference sequence). V lost 3 bases and J lost 2, with 11 bases in between. The DNA for the CDR3 is TGTGCCTGGAGCGCCAGGTGGGGCAATCAGCCCCAGCATTTT. Translated, it gives CAWSARWGNQPQHF.

This chain connects TRBV5-1 to TRBJ1-4, with TRBD1 as a possible D gene (6 bases). The V end lost 3 bases, the J end lost 1 base, and 19 bases lay between the germline ends. In germline, CDR1 is SGHRS, CDR2 YFSETQ. This CDR3 contains 18 residues. CDR3 in amino acids: CASSSETGHLLTNEKLFF. The CDR3 region has the DNA TGCGCCAGCAGCTCAGAAACGGGACACCTATTAACTAATGAAAAACTGTTTTTT.

The chain is built from TRBV27 and TRBJ2-5; D perhaps matches TRBD1 (5 bases). Looked up from germline, CDR1 is MNHEY and CDR2 is SMNVEV (reference sequence). V lost 0 bases to trimming and J lost 4 bases, with 9 bases between them. The CDR3 loop spans 14 amino acids. CDR3 residues: CASSLSPQGETQYF. CDR3 DNA: TGTGCCAGCAGTTTATCTCCCCAGGGAGAGACCCAGTACTTC.

The chain is built from TRBV7-9 and TRBJ2-5, with TRBD2 matching 7 bases. Germline values: CDR1 SEHNR, CDR2 FQNEAQ (reference sequence). J lost 6 bases, V lost 8 bases, and 12 bases had no gene match. The CDR3 loop spans 14 amino acids. Here the CDR3 DNA reads TGTGCCAGCCGGAACGGGCAGGGAGGGAAGACCCAGTACTTC. This translates into CASRNGQGGKTQYF.

This clone occurred once. The chain couples TRBV7-9 to TRBJ1-4; D is ambiguous. This CDR3 region has 13 residues. The V gene lost 1 base and the J gene lost 6 bases, with 6 bases spanning the gap. Germline lookup yields CDR1 SEHNR and CDR2 FQNEAQ (reference sequence). CDR3 protein: CASSLGADEKLFF. Written as DNA, the CDR3 is TGTGCCAGCAGCTTAGGCGCGGATGAAAAACTGTTTTTT.

The chain is built from TRBV4-2 and TRBJ1-2; 7 bases are shared with TRBD1. CDR3 length: 13 residues. The V segment lost 4 bases and the J segment 8 bases; nucleotides outside the gene matches: 7. Germline V gives CDR1 LGHNA, CDR2 YNFKEQ. Written as DNA, the CDR3 is TGTGCCAGCAGCCCAGAGACAGGGTTGGGCTACACCTTC. Translation gives CASSPETGLGYTF.

V gene TRBV2 combines with J gene TRBJ1-2; unclear D gene. This CDR3 is 13 amino acids long. Germline lookup yields CDR1 SNHLY and CDR2 FYNNEI. V was clipped by 7 bases and J by 2 bases, with 11 bases between them. CDR3 sequence reads: CASIMTPNYGYTF. The CDR3, as DNA: TGTGCCAGCATTATGACACCCAACTATGGCTACACCTTC.

J is TRBJ1-6 and V is TRBV5-8, with TRBD1 identical over 8 bases. This CDR3 has 15 amino acids. With 6 bases clipped from V and 5 bases from J, the junction kept 7 bases outside the gene matches. Germline CDR1 is SGHTS and CDR2 is YDEGEE. The CDR3 bases are TGTGCCAGCACAAGGGACAGGCCGGATAATTCACCCCTCCACTTT. It encodes CASTRDRPDNSPLHF.

The rearrangement joins TRBV28 to TRBJ1-5; D gene uncertain. Germline CDR1 and CDR2: MDHEN and SYDVKM. The CDR3 has 11 amino acids. The V and J ends lost 11 bases and 5 bases respectively, with 10 bases between them. The CDR3 spells CAASGDQPQHF. In DNA form, the CDR3 reads TGTGCCGCAAGTGGAGATCAGCCCCAGCATTTT.

The rearrangement joins TRBV10-3 to TRBJ2-3; 10 bases are shared with TRBD2. The CDR3 consists of 16 residues. After removal of 5 bases from V and 1 base from J, the junction contained 6 bases not matched to a gene. The V gene's germline CDR1 is ENHRY and CDR2 SYGVKD. CDR3 nucleotides: TGTGCCATCAGTTTTCGGCTAGCGGGGGGCACAGATACGCAGTATTTT. This sequence encodes CAISFRLAGGTDTQYF.

The J gene is TRBJ2-1, the V gene TRBV10-1, with a weak D call TRBD2 (5 bases). The CDR3 loop spans 15 amino acids. With 4 bases removed from V and 0 bases from J, the gap between germline ends came to 10 bases. The V gene's germline CDR1 is WNHNN and CDR2 SYGVQD (reference sequence). CDR3 coding DNA: TGCGCCAGCAGTGCGGACTGGGGCTCCTACAATGAGCAGTTCTTC. As protein: CASSADWGSYNEQFF.

The chain has TRBV29-1 and TRBJ2-7; 8 bases align to TRBD2. Germline V gene sequence: CDR1 SQVTM, CDR2 ANQGSEA. V was clipped by 4 bases and J by 3 bases; unmatched bases: 5. The CDR3 loop spans 13 amino acids. The CDR3 region is CSVGRAGVYEQYF. The CDR3 DNA sequence: TGCAGCGTTGGGAGAGCGGGAGTCTACGAGCAGTACTTC.

This chain links TRBV16 with TRBJ2-7, with 9 bases that match TRBD1. The ends lost 4 bases at V and 4 bases at J; junction bases unmatched: 5. This CDR3 contains 14 residues. Germline CDR1 is KGHSY and CDR2 is FQNENV. The CDR3 nucleotides are TGTGCCAGCAGCCTGGGACAGGGCGTGTACGAGCAGTACTTC. Translation: CASSLGQGVYEQYF.

The genes are TRBV6-1 and TRBJ1-6; D is ambiguous. Trimming removed 3 bases from V and 4 bases from J, with 10 bases in between. Germline-derived CDR1 and CDR2 are MNHNS and SASEGT. The CDR3 is 15 residues long. CDR3 in DNA: TGTGCCAGCAGTGATAGTACGGGTTATAATTCACCCCTCCACTTT. Protein: CASSDSTGYNSPLHF.

The chain has TRBV6-5 and TRBJ1-2; D perhaps matches TRBD1 (6 bases). CDR1 and CDR2 from the germline V gene are MNHEY and SVGAGI. The V and J ends lost 6 bases and 4 bases respectively, with 12 bases between them. The CDR3 loop spans 13 amino acids. The CDR3 DNA is TGTGCCAGCAGATACACAGGGTCCTATGGCTACACCTTC. This codes for CASRYTGSYGYTF.

This clone came up a few times. The rearrangement joins TRBV2 to TRBJ2-1; unclear D gene. V was clipped by 7 bases and J by 4 bases, with 14 bases between them. The CDR3 covers 14 residues. Germline V CDR1 and CDR2: SNHLY, FYNNEI. CDR3 region: CASNLRPLYNEQFF. The DNA for the CDR3 is TGTGCCAGCAACTTGCGGCCGCTTTACAATGAGCAGTTCTTC.

In its sample, this clone was seen many times. The rearrangement joins TRBV3-1 (or the pseudogene TRBV3-2) to TRBJ2-1, with 10 bases matching TRBD2. This CDR3 spans 15 amino acids. The V segment lost 1 base and the J segment 8 bases; nucleotides outside the gene matches: 5. Germline CDR1 and CDR2: LGHDT and YNNKEL (reference sequence). CDR3 nucleotide sequence: TGTGCCAGCAGCCAAGTTGTGACTAGCGGGCATGAGCAGTTCTTC. It translates to CASSQVVTSGHEQFF.

The V gene is TRBV29-1, the J gene TRBJ1-2; no reliable D call. CDR3 length: 10 amino acids. Germline CDR1 is SQVTM and CDR2 is ANQGSEA. The CDR3 is CSIHSYGYTF. The CDR3 DNA is TGCAGTATCCACAGCTATGGCTACACCTTC.

This sequence joins TRBV18 and TRBJ1-4; TRBD1 aligns across 7 bases. There are 16 residues in the CDR3. V was clipped by 5 bases and J by 2 bases; unmatched bases: 8. Germline assignment: CDR1 KGHSH and CDR2 LQKENI. The CDR3 loop reads CASSTTGEQTNEKLFF. The CDR3 DNA reads as TGTGCCAGCTCAACTACAGGGGAACAGACTAATGAAAAACTGTTTTTT.